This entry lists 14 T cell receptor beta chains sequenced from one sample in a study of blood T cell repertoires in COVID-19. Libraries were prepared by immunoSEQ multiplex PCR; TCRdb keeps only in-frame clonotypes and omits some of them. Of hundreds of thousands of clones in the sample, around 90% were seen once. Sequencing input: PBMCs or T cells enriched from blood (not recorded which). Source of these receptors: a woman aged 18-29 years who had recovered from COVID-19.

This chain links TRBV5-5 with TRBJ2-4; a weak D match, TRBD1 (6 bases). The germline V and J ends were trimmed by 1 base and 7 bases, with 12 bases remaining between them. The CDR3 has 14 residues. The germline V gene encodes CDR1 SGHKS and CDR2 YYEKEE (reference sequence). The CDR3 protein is CASSLNRASNIQYF. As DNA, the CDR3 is TGTGCCAGCAGCTTGAACAGGGCCTCGAACATTCAGTACTTC.

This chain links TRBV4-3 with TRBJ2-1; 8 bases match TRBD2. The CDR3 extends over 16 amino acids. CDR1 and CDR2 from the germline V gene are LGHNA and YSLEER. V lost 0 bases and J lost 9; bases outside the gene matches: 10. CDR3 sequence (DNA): TGCGCCAGCAGCCAAGATTTGCCGGGAGGGCTTAGTGAGCAGTTCTTC. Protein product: CASSQDLPGGLSEQFF.

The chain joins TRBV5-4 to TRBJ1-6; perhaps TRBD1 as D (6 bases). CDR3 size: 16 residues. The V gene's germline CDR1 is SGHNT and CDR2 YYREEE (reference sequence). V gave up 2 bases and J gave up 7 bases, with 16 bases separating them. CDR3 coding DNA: TGTGCCAGCAGCTTATATACCAGGGGCCAAAATTCACCCCTCCACTTT. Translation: CASSLYTRGQNSPLHF.

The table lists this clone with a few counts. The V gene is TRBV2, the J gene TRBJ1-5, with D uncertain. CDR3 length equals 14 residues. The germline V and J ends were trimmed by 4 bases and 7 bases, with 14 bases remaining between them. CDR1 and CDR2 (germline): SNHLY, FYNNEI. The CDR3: CASSVGGARQPQHF. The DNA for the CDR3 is TGTGCCAGCAGTGTCGGTGGTGCGCGGCAGCCCCAGCATTTT.

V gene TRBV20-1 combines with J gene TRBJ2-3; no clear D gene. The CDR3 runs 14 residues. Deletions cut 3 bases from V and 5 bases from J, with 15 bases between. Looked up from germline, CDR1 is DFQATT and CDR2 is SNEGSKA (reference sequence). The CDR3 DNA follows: TGCAGTGCTAGTACCCCCGGGTTGGGAGATACGCAGTATTTT. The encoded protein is CSASTPGLGDTQYF.

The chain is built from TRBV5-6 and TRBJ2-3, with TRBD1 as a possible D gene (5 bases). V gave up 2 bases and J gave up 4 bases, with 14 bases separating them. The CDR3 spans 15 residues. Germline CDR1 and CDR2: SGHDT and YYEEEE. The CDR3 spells CASSLGQRAADTQYF. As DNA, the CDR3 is TGTGCCAGCAGCTTAGGACAAAGGGCCGCAGATACGCAGTATTTT.

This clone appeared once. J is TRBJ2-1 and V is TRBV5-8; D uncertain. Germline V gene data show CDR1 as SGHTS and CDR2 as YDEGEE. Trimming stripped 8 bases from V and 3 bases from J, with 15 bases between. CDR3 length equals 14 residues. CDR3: CARRSALGYNEQFF. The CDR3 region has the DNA TGTGCCAGGCGGTCGGCGTTAGGCTACAATGAGCAGTTCTTC. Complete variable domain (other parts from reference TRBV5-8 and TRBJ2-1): EAGVTQSPTHLIKTRGQQATLRCSPISGHTSVYWYQQALGLGLQFLLWYDEGEERNRGNFPPRFSGRQFPNYSSELNVNALELEDSALYLCARRSALGYNEQFFGPGTRLTVL.

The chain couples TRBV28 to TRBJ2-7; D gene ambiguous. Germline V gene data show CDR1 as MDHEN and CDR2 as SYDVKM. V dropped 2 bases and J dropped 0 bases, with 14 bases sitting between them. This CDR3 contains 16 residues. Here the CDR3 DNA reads TGTGCCAGCAGTTTAGTGGGCCAGGCCAACTCCTACGAGCAGTACTTC. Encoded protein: CASSLVGQANSYEQYF.

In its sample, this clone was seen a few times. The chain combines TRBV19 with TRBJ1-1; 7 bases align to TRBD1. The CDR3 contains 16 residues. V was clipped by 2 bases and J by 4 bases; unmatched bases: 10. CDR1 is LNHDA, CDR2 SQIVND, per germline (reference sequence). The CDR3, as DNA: TGTGCCAGTAGTATATTCTCGACAGGGCGTACCACTGAAGCTTTCTTT. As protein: CASSIFSTGRTTEAFF.

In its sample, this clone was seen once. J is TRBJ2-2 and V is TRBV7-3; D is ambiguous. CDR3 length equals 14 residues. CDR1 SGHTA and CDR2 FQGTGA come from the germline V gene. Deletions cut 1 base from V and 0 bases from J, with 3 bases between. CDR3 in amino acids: CASSLRPNTGELFF. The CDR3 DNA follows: TGTGCCAGCAGCTTAAGGCCGAACACCGGGGAGCTGTTTTTT.

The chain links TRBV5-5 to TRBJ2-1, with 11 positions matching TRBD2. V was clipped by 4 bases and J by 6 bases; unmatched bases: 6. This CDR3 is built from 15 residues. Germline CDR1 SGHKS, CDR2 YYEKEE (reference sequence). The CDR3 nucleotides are TGTGCCAGCAGCCAGGCTAGCGGGAGGAGCAATGAGCAGTTCTTC. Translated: CASSQASGRSNEQFF.

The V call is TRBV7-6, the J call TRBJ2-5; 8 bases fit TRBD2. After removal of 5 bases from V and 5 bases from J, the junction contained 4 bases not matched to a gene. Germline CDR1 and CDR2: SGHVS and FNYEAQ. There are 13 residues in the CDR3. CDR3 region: CASSPREAETQYF. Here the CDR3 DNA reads TGTGCCAGCAGCCCGCGGGAGGCCGAGACCCAGTACTTC.

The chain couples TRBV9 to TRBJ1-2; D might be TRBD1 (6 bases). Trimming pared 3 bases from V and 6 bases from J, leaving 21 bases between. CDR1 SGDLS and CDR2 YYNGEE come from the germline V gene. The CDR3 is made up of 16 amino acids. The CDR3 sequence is CASSAQSVTGNHGYTF. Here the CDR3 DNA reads TGTGCCAGCAGCGCCCAATCTGTTACAGGGAATCATGGCTACACCTTC.

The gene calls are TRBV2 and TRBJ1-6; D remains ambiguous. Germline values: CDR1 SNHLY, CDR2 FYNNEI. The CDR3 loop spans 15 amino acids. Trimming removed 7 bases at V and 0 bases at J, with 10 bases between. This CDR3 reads CASILLFSYNSPLHF. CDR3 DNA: TGTGCCAGCATCCTCCTTTTCTCCTATAATTCACCCCTCCACTTT.